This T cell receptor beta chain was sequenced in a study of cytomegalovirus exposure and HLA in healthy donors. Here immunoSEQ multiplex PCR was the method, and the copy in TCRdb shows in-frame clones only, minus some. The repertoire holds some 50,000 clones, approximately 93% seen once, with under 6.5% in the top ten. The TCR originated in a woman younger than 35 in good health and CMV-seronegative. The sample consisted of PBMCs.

For the CDR3, the DNA is TGTGCCAGCAGCTTAACCGGGGGGGAGACCCAGTACTTC. It codes for CASSLTGGETQYF. The chain uses TRBV7-2 and TRBJ2-5; 7 nucleotides align to TRBD2. Trimming cost V 2 bases and J 5 bases; bases outside gene matches: 2. Germline V gene lookup returns CDR1 SGHTA and CDR2 FQGNSA. This CDR3 is built from 13 residues. Filled out from reference TRBV7-2 and TRBJ2-5, the complete variable domain reads GAGVSQSPSNKVTEKGKDVELRCDPISGHTALYWYRQSLGQGLEFLIYFQGNSAPDKSGLPSDRFSAERTGGSVSTLTIQRTQQEDSAVYLCASSLTGGETQYFGPGTRLLVL.